Given below is one T cell receptor beta chain in context. The sample holds a few counts of this clone. The sample holds no much larger clone one base away, and base qualities are not on file. Looking up the germline V gene yields CDR1 MDHEN and CDR2 SYDVKM. The CDR3 sequence holds 15 residues, the cysteine and phenylalanine included. The only DNA kept is the CDR3, 45 bases in frame from the first base. Deletion took 5 bases off V and 0 bases off J, with a span of 13 bases between the germline ends. PBMC were thawed, rested overnight, stained with a GMM-loaded CD1B tetramer, a Live/Dead dye and anti-CD3, and then sorted on a FACS Aria II. C32 glucose monomycolate purified from Rhodococcus equi was loaded onto CD1B tetramers. Before cryopreservation, the PBMC used for tetramer sorting had been depleted of CD14-expressing monocytes for a separate study. From each donor, about 100,000 tetramer-negative cells were also sorted and analyzed side by side with the tetramer-positive cells. Antigen-specific T cells were sorted from a handful of healthy South African adults using GMM-loaded CD1B tetramers.

Because TCR-alpha and TCR-beta chains were sequenced unpaired, no chain pairing information was available. TCR libraries were generated with the immunoSEQ multiplex PCR assay, using TCR-beta and/or TCR-alpha/delta assays for each sample. The amplified TCR libraries were sequenced on the Illumina high-throughput platform. In the source study's methods: Clustering and dimensionality reduction relied on pairwise TCRdist distances among GMM-specific receptors from T cells that were either sorted ex vivo or expanded in vitro. Sequence motifs defined by gene usage and CDR3 content were checked for enrichment by comparing tetramer-positive and tetramer-negative populations. TCRdb took this table from immuneACCESS and kept in-frame rearrangements with V and J called. Such tables lack part of the clones; where checked against another copy, unresolved V genes explain under half of the gap, and the rest is unexplained. Clone size and the V and J calls come from that table; the DNA yielded D and trimming. The sample table shows 55,000 to 65,000 clones, and 80% to 85% are seen once. The top ten constitute 9.5% to 15% of the sample.

This specimen belongs to a study of T cells in tuberculosis (dated by TCRdb to between 2018 and 2020). Regarding the study in general: In the study, CD1B tetramers and high-throughput TCR immunosequencing were combined to characterize T cells specific for the mycobacterial lipid antigen glucose monomycolate (GMM).

Results and caveats for the whole study, not just this receptor: T cells that bind the CD1B-GMM tetramer with low affinity may not have been captured by the stringent sort gate.

The clonotype originates from an adult woman with latent tuberculosis. Sequenced: CD1b-GMM tetramer-negative cells sorted from PBMCs. This specimen's cell subset or site label, interpreted: T cells not binding CD1B-GMM tetramer, sorted from same donor. This chain is built from TRBV28 and TRBJ2-5; TRBD1 is a weak D gene call, 6 bases matching. The CDR3: CASSPPTGYQETQYF. In nucleotide form, the sequence is TGTGCCAGCAGTCCCCCAACAGGGTACCAAGAGACCCAGTACTTC. The variable domain in full, with residues beyond the CDR3 obtained from the reference TRBV28 and TRBJ2-5 genes, is DVKVTQSSRYLVKRTGEKVFLECVQDMDHENMFWYRQDPGLGLRLIYFSYDVKMKEKGDIPEGYSVSREKKERFSLILESASTNQTSMYLCASSPPTGYQETQYFGPGTRLLVL.